This T cell receptor beta chain was sequenced during a study of memory CD4+ T cells and cytomegalovirus serostatus. The CDR3 runs to 16 residues. Germline CDR1 LNHDA, CDR2 SQIVND (reference sequence). V was pared by 4 bases and J by 2 bases, with 17 bases between. The sort gate was single viable CD3+CD4+CD8-CD45RO+ cells for memory CD4+ T cells. Positive selection with CD4 microbeads enriched total CD4+ T cells. Measured with immunoSEQ multiplex PCR; TCRdb has only the in-frame clones, and not every one. The table records tens of thousands of clones, approximately 80% of them present only once. Sequencing was performed on memory CD4+ T cells from blood. The rearrangement uses TRBV19 and TRBJ2-5, with D possibly being TRBD1 or TRBD2 (6 bases each). The sequence derives from an adult in good health and CMV-seropositive. CDR3 sequence: CASSTRRGDPQETQYF. CDR3 bases: TGTGCCAGTAGTACCCGGAGGGGGGACCCTCAAGAGACCCAGTACTTC.